The present T cell receptor (beta chain) was sequenced within a study of shared clonotypes between healthy human individuals. Participating donors were healthy, HIV-negative adults free of recent acute infections or vaccinations. This clone was observed at least ten times. Antigen specificity is unknown. CDR1 is MNHNS, CDR2 SASEGT, per germline. CDR3 length: 14 amino acids. Trimming took off 2 bases at V and 3 bases at J, with 11 bases between the two ends. Around 300 ng DNA, tens of thousands of T cell genomes, went into unsorted PBMC replicate PCRs. The table came from immunoSEQ multiplex PCR; TCRdb's copy has only in-frame clones and leaves some out. The data contain about 490,000 clones, 70% to 80% of them singletons. Findings and limits, study-wide: An effect of sequencing depth on clonotype sharing among donors was expected.

The rearrangement joins TRBV6-1 to TRBJ2-7; a possible D gene is TRBD1 (6 bases). Sequenced: PBMCs. The receptor was isolated from a middle-aged woman in good health. Some clones in this sample may be carry-over from other donors' samples. CDR3 nucleotides: TGTGCCAGCAGTGAACAGGGGAATCACTACGAGCAGTACTTC. It yields the protein CASSEQGNHYEQYF.